This is a list of T cell receptor beta chains from one sample in a study of blood T cell repertoires in COVID-19. Generated by immunoSEQ multiplex PCR, the TCRdb table keeps only in-frame clones and is missing some. The data show tens of thousands of clones, approximately 85% seen once. The sample comprised peripheral blood. These receptors came from a man older than 75 with acute or convalescent COVID-19. CDR3s include the opening cysteine and the closing phenylalanine or tryptophan. The order of the fields is V gene, D gene, clone size, J gene, CDR3 DNA, CDR3 protein. A D gene is named only where the DNA matches it firmly. Clone size is shown for a subset of rows, as once, few, many or a class of expanded clone.

v_call: TRBV5-4
d_call: TRBD1
clone_size: NA
j_call: TRBJ1-2
cdr3_nt: TGTGCCAGCAGCTGGGGGACAGGGGGTAACTATGGCTACACCTTC
cdr3_aa: CASSWGTGGNYGYTF

v_call: TRBV5-1
d_call: TRBD1
clone_size: NA
j_call: TRBJ1-1
cdr3_nt: TGCGCCAGCAGCGATGGACCTGGACAGGCTCCGAACACTGAAGCTTTCTTT
cdr3_aa: CASSDGPGQAPNTEAFF

v_call: TRBV28
d_call: TRBD2
clone_size: NA
j_call: TRBJ2-4
cdr3_nt: TGTGCCAGCTCGGGGAGGGCCGATTATACAGGAAACATTCAGTACTTC
cdr3_aa: CASSGRADYTGNIQYF

v_call: TRBV10-3
d_call: TRBD1
clone_size: few
j_call: TRBJ1-2
cdr3_nt: TGTGCCATCGACAGGGGTGATGGCTACACCTTC
cdr3_aa: CAIDRGDGYTF

v_call: TRBV10-3
d_call: NA
clone_size: NA
j_call: TRBJ2-1
cdr3_nt: TGTGCCAACCGCCCGGGGGACCTCGAGGATGAGCAGTTCTTC
cdr3_aa: CANRPGDLEDEQFF

v_call: TRBV5-4
d_call: TRBD2
clone_size: NA
j_call: TRBJ2-3
cdr3_nt: TGTGCCAGCAGCCAGGGACTACCTATTTCCACAGATACGCAGTATTTT
cdr3_aa: CASSQGLPISTDTQYF

v_call: TRBV28
d_call: NA
clone_size: NA
j_call: TRBJ2-1
cdr3_nt: TGTGCCAGCAGTTTGCCCGGGACACAACCTTACAATGAGCAGTTCTTC
cdr3_aa: CASSLPGTQPYNEQFF

v_call: TRBV7-6
d_call: NA
clone_size: NA
j_call: TRBJ1-1
cdr3_nt: TGTGCCAGCAGCTTGGTGAAGGCGGACACTGAAGCTTTCTTT
cdr3_aa: CASSLVKADTEAFF

v_call: TRBV10-2
d_call: TRBD1
clone_size: NA
j_call: TRBJ1-2
cdr3_nt: TGCGCCAGCAGTGAGTCGAAGGGGGCGGGCTATGGCTACACCTTC
cdr3_aa: CASSESKGAGYGYTF

v_call: TRBV9
d_call: NA
clone_size: NA
j_call: TRBJ1-4
cdr3_nt: TGTGCCAGCAGCGAACAGGTTGGGAAACTGTTTTTT
cdr3_aa: CASSEQVGKLFF

v_call: TRBV7-9
d_call: TRBD2
clone_size: NA
j_call: TRBJ2-1
cdr3_nt: TGTGCCAGCAGCCAGTCCGGGACTAGCGGGAGCTCCTACAATGAGCAGTTCTTC
cdr3_aa: CASSQSGTSGSSYNEQFF

v_call: TRBV5-1
d_call: NA
clone_size: NA
j_call: TRBJ2-1
cdr3_nt: TGCGCCAGCAGCCCTTTCAACCGGTCCTCCTACAATGAGCAGTTCTTC
cdr3_aa: CASSPFNRSSYNEQFF

v_call: TRBV7-2
d_call: TRBD2
clone_size: NA
j_call: TRBJ2-7
cdr3_nt: TGTGCCAGCAGCTTAGGAGGACTAGCGGGAGGCGAGCAGTACTTC
cdr3_aa: CASSLGGLAGGEQYF